Listed below are T cell receptor beta chains from one sample, sequenced in a study of T cell responses to AZD1222 COVID-19 vaccine. Profiling relied on immunoSEQ multiplex PCR, and the TCRdb table lists in-frame clones only, not all of them. The table shows over 130,000 clones, with around 88% occurring only once. The specimen comprised peripheral blood, sampled on day 0 of AZD1222 vaccination. The receptors were gathered from an adult in good health. Both conserved end residues are part of each CDR3. A D gene is named only where the DNA matches it firmly. Rows give clone size only sometimes, using once, few, many, or a class for an expanded clone.

TRBV4-1	NA	TRBD1	TRBJ1-2	TGCGCCAGCAGCCAGACCGACAGGGGAGTTGGCTACACCTTC	CASSQTDRGVGYTF
TRBV29-1	NA	NA	TRBJ1-2	TGCAGCGCCCAAGGGGAAGGCTACACCTTC	CSAQGEGYTF
TRBV27	NA	NA	TRBJ1-1	TGTGCCAGCAGTCCATACAACAGGGCTACGAACACTGAAGCTTTCTTT	CASSPYNRATNTEAFF
TRBV3-1/TRBV3-2	NA	NA	TRBJ1-5	TGTGCCAGCAGCCAGGCAAGTACAGGGCAGCCCCAGCATTTT	CASSQASTGQPQHF
TRBV19	NA	TRBD1	TRBJ2-7	TGTGCCAGTTCTCCCACTCGCACACGGACAGGGGGCTACGAGCAGTACTTC	CASSPTRTRTGGYEQYF
TRBV13	NA	TRBD1	TRBJ1-5	TGTGCCAGCAGCGAGGGGGCGAGGGGGTTTTCTCAGCCCCAGCATTTT	CASSEGARGFSQPQHF
TRBV5-5	NA	NA	TRBJ1-1	TGTGCCAGCAGCTTGGAGGGTCCTGCTGAAGCTTTCTTT	CASSLEGPAEAFF
TRBV13	NA	NA	TRBJ2-1	TGTGCCAGCAGCGCCCGGGACCCCACTTGGGGTGAGCAGTTCTTC	CASSARDPTWGEQFF
TRBV28	NA	TRBD2	TRBJ2-7	TGTGCCAGCAGTAAAATAGCGGGTCACACCTACGAGCAGTACTTC	CASSKIAGHTYEQYF
TRBV7-9	NA	NA	TRBJ2-1	TGTGCCAGCAGCCGGGGTCCCTTTGAGCAGTTCTTC	CASSRGPFEQFF
TRBV28	NA	NA	TRBJ1-4	TGTGCCAGCAGTTTGGAGGGCTTGGGGGAAAAACTGTTTTTT	CASSLEGLGEKLFF
TRBV27	few	NA	TRBJ2-5	TGTGCCAGCAGAACCCGTGCGTCGACCCAGTACTTC	CASRTRASTQYF
TRBV10-3	NA	TRBD2	TRBJ2-1	TGTGCCATCAGTGAGGGTCTAGCGGGAGACTACAATGAGCAGTTCTTC	CAISEGLAGDYNEQFF
TRBV6-4	once	TRBD2	TRBJ2-1	TGTGCCAGCAGCCTAATAGCGGGAGAGGGCAATGAGCAGTTCTTC	CASSLIAGEGNEQFF
TRBV28	NA	TRBD2	TRBJ2-7	TGTGCCACCGGGACTAGCGGGAGCAAGCAGTACTTC	CATGTSGSKQYF
TRBV27	few	NA	TRBJ1-1	TGTGCCAGCAGCTTACGGGGGGGAAACACTGAAGCTTTCTTT	CASSLRGGNTEAFF
TRBV6-5	NA	NA	TRBJ2-5	TGTGCCAGCAGTTATGGCCAATTAGGTCGAGAGACCCAGTACTTC	CASSYGQLGRETQYF
TRBV7-9	NA	NA	TRBJ2-1	TGTGCCAGCAGCCCTGTGGCTGGGGGCAATGAGCAGTTCTTC	CASSPVAGGNEQFF